A single sample gave rise to the 9 T cell receptor beta chains below, sequenced in a study of T-cell reconstitution after alpha-beta-depleted transplantation in children (TCRdb year 2016). Libraries were built with PCR. Instrument used: Illumina HiSeq 2500. TCR library preparation used molecular barcoding, with unique molecular identifiers applied to normalize quantification of the TCRbeta repertoire. TCRdb trimmed public reads at Q25 via fastp, called clones via MiXCR and kept in-frame beta chains. All rows with the same CDR3 protein become a single entry with the most common DNA and genes. The sample table records 250,000 to 300,000 distinct CDR3 sequences; almost 10% of these occur just once. Roughly a tenth of the sample is held by the ten biggest clonotypes. The material was PBMCs from the stem cell graft donor, obtained from the stem cell graft. The source is a human donor who donated a stem cell graft to a child with SCID.

The genes are TRBV18 and TRBJ2-2, with a possible D match to TRBD1 (5 bases). This CDR3 spans 15 amino acids. V shed 2 bases and J shed 1 base, with 8 bases lying between them. CDR1 and CDR2 (germline): KGHSH, LQKENI. CDR3 in amino acids: CASSPLQGNTGELFF. CDR3 DNA: TGTGCCAGCTCACCATTGCAGGGGAACACCGGGGAGCTGTTTTTT.

This clonotype was seen many times. This chain uses TRBV4-1 with TRBJ1-6; TRBD1 might be the D (5 bases). This CDR3 spans 17 amino acids. CDR1 and CDR2 from the germline V gene are MGHRA and YSYEKL. The germline V and J ends were trimmed by 0 bases and 10 bases, with 19 bases remaining between them. The chain's CDR3 is CASSQDPQGAQGSPLHF. CDR3 in DNA: TGCGCCAGCAGCCAAGACCCGCAGGGAGCACAAGGGTCACCCCTCCACTTT.

The chain joins TRBV2 to TRBJ1-1; D gene uncertain. The germline V and J ends were trimmed by 6 bases and 1 base, with 9 bases remaining between them. This CDR3 contains 13 residues. Germline V gene data show CDR1 as SNHLY and CDR2 as FYNNEI. The CDR3: CASSLQPNTEAFF. In DNA form, the CDR3 reads TGTGCCAGCAGCCTACAGCCGAACACTGAAGCTTTCTTT.

The gene calls are TRBV3-1 and TRBJ2-3; no definite D call. The V end lost 3 bases, the J end lost 3 bases, and 13 bases lay between the germline ends. Germline values: CDR1 LGHDT, CDR2 YNNKEL (reference sequence). This CDR3 spans 15 amino acids. The CDR3 region is CASSQQVGWTDTQYF. CDR3 sequence (DNA): TGTGCCAGCAGCCAGCAGGTAGGTTGGACAGATACGCAGTATTTT.

CDR3: CASSQFSGSYNEQFF. The DNA for the CDR3 is TGTGCCAGCAGCCAATTTAGCGGGTCCTACAATGAGCAGTTCTTC. J is TRBJ2-1 and V is TRBV7-9; 7 positions agree with TRBD2. Germline lookup yields CDR1 SEHNR and CDR2 FQNEAQ (reference sequence). Germline trimming cut 5 bases from V and 1 base from J; bases unmatched to any gene: 5. The CDR3 covers 15 residues. The whole variable domain, remainder taken from reference TRBV7-9 and TRBJ2-1, is DTGVSQNPRHKITKRGQNVTFRCDPISEHNRLYWYRQTLGQGPEFLTYFQNEAQLEKSRLLSDRFSAERPKGSFSTLEIQRTEQGDSAMYLCASSQFSGSYNEQFFGPGTRLTVL.

This clonotype was counted between two and nine times. The chain couples TRBV5-1 to TRBJ2-3; 10 bases map to TRBD2. Unmatched junction bases numbered 2, after V lost 5 bases and J lost 2 bases. CDR3 length: 14 residues. The V gene's germline CDR1 is SGHRS and CDR2 YFSETQ. The CDR3 DNA reads TGCGCCAGCAGGAGCGGGGGGGCCACAGATACGCAGTATTTT. The encoded protein is CASRSGGATDTQYF.

The rearrangement uses TRBV12-3 or TRBV12-4 and TRBJ1-1; D remains unclear. The CDR3 length is 12 residues. Trimming removed 1 base from V and 7 bases from J, with 7 bases in between. The CDR3 loop reads CASSLGTVEAFF. CDR3 coding DNA: TGTGCCAGCAGTTTAGGGACGGTTGAAGCTTTCTTT.

V is TRBV7-7 and J is TRBJ1-2; weak D call: TRBD1 (6 bases). This CDR3 comprises 20 residues. Germline CDR1 SSHAT, CDR2 FNYEAQ (reference sequence). The V and J ends lost 2 bases and 4 bases respectively, with 29 bases between them. Here the CDR3 DNA reads TGTGCCAGCAGCTTAATGGGCCCGTTTACCCGAAGAAAAGGGGGCTATGGCTACACCTTC. Protein sequence: CASSLMGPFTRRKGGYGYTF.

CDR3 DNA: TGCGCCAGCAGTGATTTTCCAGATACGCAGTATTTT. Translated: CASSDFPDTQYF. The rearrangement joins TRBV10-1 to TRBJ2-3; D call uncertain. The CDR3 loop spans 12 amino acids. CDR1 and CDR2 from the germline V gene are WNHNN and SYGVQD (reference sequence). V gave up 3 bases and J gave up 4 bases, with 5 bases separating them.